This TCR beta chain is from a study of T cells after yellow fever vaccination. General study results and limits: A small share of clonotypes appeared in both CD4 and CD8 compartments.

CDR3 length: 17 residues. The V and J ends lost 0 bases and 5 bases, in that order; junction bases with no gene match: 8. Germline V gives CDR1 MNHEY, CDR2 SVGEGT. Using its own MiXCR run on the 5' RACE reads, TCRdb lists one record per CDR3 protein. The sample lists under 500,000 distinct CDR3 sequences, 18% seen once, with roughly a sixth in the top ten. This clonotype was seen more than once but under ten times. The antigen is unknown. The chain combines TRBV6-2 or TRBV6-3 with TRBJ1-1, with TRBD1 matching 11 bases. The origin of this receptor is a man younger than 35 who received the YFV17D yellow fever vaccine. Specimen: PBMCs, collected before the yellow fever booster vaccination. Here the CDR3 reads CASSYSRRDRGSTEAFF. CDR3 bases: TGTGCCAGCAGTTACTCGCGTAGGGACAGGGGGTCGACTGAAGCTTTCTTT.